This TCR beta chain was captured by sequencing in a study of cytomegalovirus exposure and HLA in healthy donors. In the study overall: There were fewer than 500 genotyped donors. Of these, 81% fell in the genetic ancestry cluster associated with self-reported Caucasian donors.

PCR primers comprised 60 Vbeta and 13 Jbeta primers. Generated by immunoSEQ multiplex PCR, the TCRdb table keeps only in-frame clones and is missing some. The data contain around 110,000 clones, over 75% of them singletons. V lost 3 bases, J lost 3 bases, and 9 bases stayed unmatched. The germline V gene has CDR1 LNHDA and CDR2 SQIVND (reference sequence). The CDR3 consists of 16 residues. Source material: PBMCs. The rearrangement uses TRBV19 and TRBJ2-5, with 8 bases lining up with TRBD1. This TCR derives from a male donor in good health and CMV-seronegative. CDR3 coding DNA: TGTGCCAGTAGTATGACAGGGGTCCAGATTAAAGAGACCCAGTACTTC. This encodes CASSMTGVQIKETQYF.